The TCR beta chain under discussion was sequenced for a study of T cells after yellow fever vaccination. This clonotype showed up many times. Its antigen is still unknown. TCRdb independently ran MiXCR on the 5' RACE reads; one entry per CDR3 protein. The sample has approximately 580,000 distinct CDR3 sequences, around a sixth seen once. Study-level results: The secondary response peaked faster, at day 5 versus 15, but was weaker.

This CDR3 has 14 amino acids. V trimming: 6 bases; J trimming: 7 bases; junction bases outside the gene matches: 6. The TCR sequence derives from a man aged 18 to 30 who received the YFV17D yellow fever vaccine. Sequencing was performed on PBMCs, taken more than 4 days after the first yellow fever vaccination. The V gene is TRBV12-3 or TRBV12-4, the J gene TRBJ1-4; 9 bases line up with TRBD1. DNA of the CDR3: TGTGCCAGCAGCCCGGGACAGGGCGGTGAAAAACTGTTTTTT. Translation gives CASSPGQGGEKLFF.